These 12 T cell receptor beta chains were sequenced from one sample in a study of T cell repertoires in cytomegalovirus infection. These receptors have no known antigen. TCRdb re-analysed the reads in MiXCR, keeping a single row per CDR3 protein. The sample carries 900,000 to 950,000 distinct CDR3 sequences, approximately 31% recorded once. This material consisted of cultured CD8+ T cells from PBMCs, taken from culture after CMV antigen stimulation. The source is a human donor in good health (CMV status not recorded). Some clones in this sample may be carry-over from other donors' samples.

The V call is TRBV7-9, the J call TRBJ2-7; TRBD1 agrees at 9 bases. The length of the CDR3 is 13 residues. Germline values: CDR1 SEHNR, CDR2 FQNEAQ (reference sequence). The V and J ends lost 10 bases and 2 bases, in that order; junction bases with no gene match: 6. The CDR3, as DNA: TGTGCCACCCAGCGGACAGGGGCCTACGAGCAGTACTTC. It is translated as CATQRTGAYEQYF.

This clonotype has at least ten counts. This chain joins TRBV7-2 and TRBJ1-1, with D uncertain. The CDR3 consists of 16 residues. CDR1 is SGHTA, CDR2 FQGNSA, per germline. V shed 5 bases and J shed 7 bases, with 23 bases lying between them. The CDR3 DNA sequence: TGTGCCAGCAGCCTTAGACAACGTCGCTGGGAGATTGAAGCTTTCTTT. Amino acid sequence: CASSLRQRRWEIEAFF.

In this sample, this clonotype turned up a few times. V is TRBV9 and J is TRBJ2-3; D is uncertain. V was shortened by 0 bases and J by 2 bases, with 7 bases between the two germline ends. The CDR3 is made up of 14 amino acids. Germline V gene sequence: CDR1 SGDLS, CDR2 YYNGEE. The CDR3: CASSVVGYTDTQYF. The CDR3 DNA follows: TGTGCCAGCAGCGTAGTGGGCTACACAGATACGCAGTATTTT.

The chain has TRBV7-6 and TRBJ1-1; TRBD1 is a possible D gene (5 bases). Germline lookup yields CDR1 SGHVS and CDR2 FNYEAQ. V dropped 6 bases and J dropped 4 bases, with 24 bases sitting between them. This CDR3 has 17 residues. The CDR3 DNA sequence: TGTGCCAGCAGTCCTAGACGCGGGGGGGAGGAAGGCACTGAAGCTTTCTTT. This gives the protein CASSPRRGGEEGTEAFF.

The table lists this clonotype with many counts. The chain employs TRBV7-3 and TRBJ2-2; 10 positions agree with TRBD2. The V gene's germline CDR1 is SGHTA and CDR2 FQGTGA. This CDR3 spans 16 amino acids. V was pared by 2 bases and J by 7 bases, with 7 bases of the junction left unmatched. The CDR3 loop reads CASSLPGTSVGGELFF. The DNA of the CDR3 is TGTGCCAGCAGCTTACCTGGGACTAGCGTGGGCGGGGAGCTGTTTTTT.

The rearrangement joins TRBV10-3 to TRBJ1-5; unclear D gene. CDR1 is ENHRY, CDR2 SYGVKD, per germline. The CDR3 consists of 13 residues. The V end lost 4 bases, the J end lost 5 bases, and 9 bases lay between the germline ends. This CDR3 is CAISAGEYQPQHF. CDR3 DNA sequence: TGTGCCATCAGTGCGGGAGAATATCAGCCCCAGCATTTT.

This clonotype has only a few counts. This chain links TRBV6-1 with TRBJ2-7; the D is unclear. The ends were cut back, 8 bases at V and 3 bases at J, with 20 bases in the middle. The CDR3 is 15 amino acids. CDR1 is MNHNS and CDR2 is SASEGT in the germline V gene. CDR3 DNA: TGTGCCAGCGCCTCCGAGGCTTTCCTTGGCTACGAGCAGTACGTC. Translation: CASASEAFLGYEQYV.

This clonotype has at least ten counts. This chain connects TRBV7-2 to TRBJ1-3; a weak D match, TRBD1 (5 bases). This CDR3 is built from 14 residues. The ends were cut back, 5 bases at V and 1 base at J, with 9 bases in the middle. Per germline, CDR1 SGHTA and CDR2 FQGNSA. The CDR3 sequence: CASSPQGSGNTIYF. In DNA form, the CDR3 reads TGTGCCAGCAGCCCTCAGGGATCTGGAAACACCATATATTTT.

This clonotype was seen a handful of times. The chain recombines TRBV7-9 with TRBJ2-7; D remains ambiguous. The germline gives CDR1 SEHNR, CDR2 FQNEAQ (reference sequence). CDR3 length: 14 residues. V shed 2 bases and J shed 0 bases, with 8 bases lying between them. CDR3 protein: CASSLITFSYEQYF. The CDR3 DNA reads as TGTGCCAGCAGCTTAATTACGTTCTCCTACGAGCAGTACTTC.

This sequence joins TRBV5-4 and TRBJ1-2; unclear D gene. The germline gives CDR1 SGHNT, CDR2 YYREEE (reference sequence). The CDR3 covers 14 residues. Trimming removed 4 bases at V and 4 bases at J, with 14 bases between. The CDR3 is CASSQARRGYGYTF. The CDR3 DNA reads TGTGCCAGCAGCCAGGCCCGCCGGGGCTATGGCTACACCTTC.

In this sample, this clonotype turned up a few times. The V gene is TRBV6-4, the J gene TRBJ2-1; TRBD2 matches 11 bases. After removal of 0 bases from V and 4 bases from J, the junction contained 2 bases not matched to a gene. The V gene's germline CDR1 is MRHNA and CDR2 SNTAGT. The CDR3 is made up of 16 amino acids. The chain's CDR3 is CASSDSRTSGYNEQFF. The CDR3 DNA sequence: TGTGCCAGCAGTGACTCGCGGACTAGCGGGTACAATGAGCAGTTCTTC.

The J gene is TRBJ2-1, the V gene TRBV7-9; possible D gene TRBD1, 7 bases. CDR1 and CDR2 from the germline V gene are SEHNR and FQNEAQ (reference sequence). CDR3 size: 14 residues. V lost 5 bases, J lost 8 bases, and 16 bases lay in between. The CDR3 nucleotides read TGTGCCAGCAGCCCACCTGACAGGGAGGATGAGCAGTTCTTC. It specifies CASSPPDREDEQFF.